This T cell receptor (beta chain) comes out of a study of blood T cell repertoires in COVID-19 (TCRdb year 2020). For the study in its entirety: Samples from collaborators originated in the United States, Italy and Spain and spanned both the acute and convalescent phases of COVID-19. The prospective study material was composed of cDNA or gDNA derived from T cells, B-cell-depleted T cells, or PBMCs. HLA class I and class II types, where available, came from metadata supplied by the sample provider rather than from assay-based typing. Samples came from the ongoing ImmuneRACE study (first 160 participants) plus 1,254 subjects from 6 global collaborators. Sample metadata almost always included a de-identified subject ID, COVID-19 status, age in years and sex. The dataset comprised deeply sampled blood TCRbeta repertoires from subjects exposed to, actively infected with, or recovered from COVID-19. The repertoires were released in a freely available public database meant as a resource for research on the immune response to SARS-CoV-2.

TCRbeta CDR3 regions were amplified from genomic DNA using the immunoSEQ Assay, a bias-controlled multiplex PCR. In the paper's pipeline: The number of nucleated cells in each sample was estimated by amplification of reference gene primers within the assay. To quantify the absolute abundance of each unique TCRbeta CDR3 rearrangement, sequence reads were collapsed and filtered. For each sample, productive Simpson clonality was calculated by taking the square root of Simpson's diversity index across productive rearrangements. TCRdb limited this immuneACCESS table to in-frame rearrangements with V and J called. A share of clones is missing; checked studies link under half to unresolved V genes, and the rest is unexplained. The V and J calls and clone size come from that table; D and trimming were worked out from the DNA. This sample comprises 400,000 to 500,000 clones, 70% to 90% of them detected only once. The top ten hold approximately 1.5% of the sample.

Participants in the prospective study were aged about 18 to 89 years, lived in about two dozen United States geographic areas, and enrolled through a virtual design. To assign participants to cohorts, the prospective study relied on clinical history that participants themselves reported in a screening survey and a study questionnaire. Exposed participants had been in contact with someone with a PCR-confirmed or clinician-diagnosed COVID-19 case within 2 weeks of study entry. In the prospective study, mobile phlebotomists collected whole blood, serum and a nasopharyngeal or oropharyngeal swab from each participant. Over an approximately 2-month period, participants in the prospective study had the option of providing additional blood draws and questionnaires. Before DNA extraction, prospective study blood samples were shipped either frozen or at room temperature. The CDR3 goes from the cysteine to the phenylalanine over 15 residues. Only the CDR3 portion is preserved as DNA: 45 bases, with reading frame beginning at the first base. Sequences KGHSH (CDR1) and LQKENI (CDR2) are obtained from the germline V gene. Clipping removes 6 bases from V and 2 bases from J, with 4 as the unmatched junction base count.

About this clone itself: There is no known antigen for this receptor. Base qualities are missing; no much larger clone stands one base away.

Overall results and qualifications from the work: The amount of clinical and demographic metadata varied by source and participant and was provided uncurated.

The origin of this receptor is a woman aged 18-35 years who had been exposed to COVID-19. The source material was PBMCs or T cells enriched from blood (not recorded which). The rearranged segments are TRBV18 and TRBJ2-7, and 13 junction bases match TRBD2. This receptor carries the CDR3 CASSGGLAGAYEQYF. The DNA sequence reads TGTGCCAGCTCGGGCGGACTAGCGGGGGCCTACGAGCAGTACTTC.